The 30 T cell receptor beta chains listed next were all sequenced from one sample in a study of T cells after yellow fever vaccination. TCRdb ran MiXCR on the 5' RACE reads and lists one entry per CDR3 protein. This sample carries 610,000 or so distinct CDR3 sequences, over 9% of them seen once, and the ten largest clones take under 15%. The sample consisted of PBMCs, taken on the day of the yellow fever booster vaccination. The receptors come from a young man who received the YFV17D yellow fever vaccine.

The table lists this clonotype with many counts. The chain combines TRBV6-5 with TRBJ2-7, with 11 bases aligning to TRBD1. Germline V gene lookup returns CDR1 MNHEY and CDR2 SVGAGI. The length of the CDR3 is 15 residues. The trim removed 5 bases at V and 1 base at J, leaving 4 bases unmatched. CDR3 protein: CASSRDRGGSYEQYF. CDR3 in DNA: TGTGCCAGCAGTCGGGACAGGGGGGGATCCTACGAGCAGTACTTC.

The rearrangement uses TRBV6-5 and TRBJ2-5, with 7 bases aligning to TRBD2. The CDR3 runs to 17 residues. Germline V gene data show CDR1 as MNHEY and CDR2 as SVGAGI. V was clipped by 2 bases and J by 4 bases; unmatched bases: 13. As DNA, the CDR3 is TGTGCCAGCAGTTACAGTCCAGGGACTACTATAATAGAGACCCAGTACTTC. Encoded protein: CASSYSPGTTIIETQYF.

This clonotype was detected ten times or more. The rearrangement links TRBV20-1 to TRBJ2-1, with 9 nucleotides matching TRBD2. V lost 3 bases to trimming and J lost 5 bases; unmatched junction nucleotides: 11. CDR3 size: 16 residues. Germline V lookup: CDR1 DFQATT, CDR2 SNEGSKA (reference sequence). The CDR3 DNA reads as TGCAGTGCTAGGAGCCCCCAAGCGGGAGGTCACAATGAGCAGTTCTTC. Translation gives CSARSPQAGGHNEQFF.

The chain is built from TRBV6-2 or TRBV6-3 and TRBJ2-7, with D unresolved. V shed 7 bases and J shed 11 bases, with 21 bases lying between them. CDR1 is MNHEY and CDR2 is SVGEGT in the germline V gene. The length of the CDR3 is 13 residues. The CDR3 region is CASTSGAHRAKYF. The CDR3 bases are TGTGCCAGCACCTCAGGCGCCCACCGAGCGAAGTACTTC.

The chain links TRBV30 to TRBJ1-2, with TRBD1 as a possible D gene (5 bases). In germline, CDR1 is GTSNPN, CDR2 SVGIG (reference sequence). The CDR3 has 12 amino acids. Between the trimmed V and J ends, which lost 7 bases and 7 bases, there was a span of 16 bases. Here the CDR3 DNA reads TGTGCCTATATCAGGGCGGCGTCTGGCTACACCTTC. Protein: CAYIRAASGYTF.

The CDR3 DNA sequence: TGTGCCAGCTCAACAAAACAATCCGGAGAAGATACGCAGTATTTT. This gives the protein CASSTKQSGEDTQYF. The rearrangement uses TRBV18 and TRBJ2-3; no definite D call. CDR3 length: 15 residues. Trimming stripped 5 bases from V and 5 bases from J, with 17 bases between. CDR1 is KGHSH, CDR2 LQKENI, per germline.

This clonotype was detected a few times. This chain connects TRBV12-3 or TRBV12-4 to TRBJ2-2; 10 nucleotides agree with TRBD1. The junction had 9 bases not matched to a gene; V was cut back by 7 bases and J by 4 bases. CDR3 length: 16 amino acids. The CDR3: CASNRERTGGTGELFF. The CDR3 nucleotides are TGTGCCAGCAACCGGGAGAGGACAGGGGGCACCGGGGAGCTGTTTTTT.

This sequence joins TRBV10-3 and TRBJ2-1; 8 nucleotides match TRBD1. This CDR3 has 14 amino acids. V lost 5 bases to trimming and J lost 9 bases; unmatched junction nucleotides: 9. Germline-derived CDR1 and CDR2 are ENHRY and SYGVKD. The chain's CDR3 is CAISYQGAPGEQFF. CDR3 bases: TGTGCCATCAGTTATCAGGGGGCACCGGGTGAGCAGTTCTTC.

For the CDR3, the DNA is TGTGCCAGCAGCGATCCGTATGACCGGGACTCGAACACCGGGGAGCTGTTTTTT. This codes for CASSDPYDRDSNTGELFF. This chain joins TRBV9 and TRBJ2-2; D perhaps matches TRBD2 (6 bases). The germline V and J ends were trimmed by 3 bases and 0 bases, with 18 bases remaining between them. The CDR3 sequence is 18 residues long. The germline V gene encodes CDR1 SGDLS and CDR2 YYNGEE.

This clonotype was seen a handful of times. Written as DNA, the CDR3 is TGTGCCAGCAGAGACAACTTCGGACAGGGCGGTTCACCCCTCCACTTT. Its protein product is CASRDNFGQGGSPLHF. V is TRBV6-2 or TRBV6-3 and J is TRBJ1-6, with TRBD1 identical over 8 bases. The CDR3 has 16 amino acids. Germline V gene sequence: CDR1 MNHEY, CDR2 SVGEGT. The J segment lost 9 bases and the V segment lost 6 bases, leaving 13 bases of the junction unmatched.

V and J are TRBV5-1 and TRBJ2-1; D unclear. This CDR3 is built from 15 residues. Germline V CDR1 and CDR2: SGHRS, YFSETQ. Trimming took 3 bases from V and 0 from J, leaving 10 bases between them. The DNA for the CDR3 is TGCGCCAGCAGCTCCACGACCATCTCCTACAATGAGCAGTTCTTC. The encoded protein is CASSSTTISYNEQFF.

This clonotype was observed a handful of times. This chain uses TRBV7-9 with TRBJ2-5, with a tentative D call TRBD2 (5 bases). The CDR3 spans 14 residues. Deletions cut 2 bases from V and 5 bases from J, with 12 bases between. The germline gives CDR1 SEHNR, CDR2 FQNEAQ (reference sequence). The CDR3: CASSLTYPGETQYF. CDR3 bases: TGTGCCAGCAGCTTAACGTATCCGGGGGAGACCCAGTACTTC.

About this clonotype: A read error may explain this, as a much larger clone is one base away. The chain is built from TRBV12-3 or TRBV12-4 and TRBJ1-5; unclear D gene. The CDR3 has 14 residues. CDR3 loop: CATSFADSNQPQHF. Written as DNA, the CDR3 is TGTGCCACCAGTTTCGCGGATAGCAATCAGCCCCAGCATTTT.

The rearrangement joins TRBV12-3 or TRBV12-4 to TRBJ1-6; TRBD1 agrees at 7 bases. CDR3 length: 14 residues. Germline trimming cut 5 bases from V and 7 bases from J; bases unmatched to any gene: 5. Written as DNA, the CDR3 is TGTGCCAGCAGTGGGGGACAGAGAAATTCACCCCTCCACTTT. Its translation: CASSGGQRNSPLHF.

This clonotype has at least ten counts. The chain is built from TRBV5-1 and TRBJ2-5; D is uncertain. The germline CDR1 and CDR2 sequences are SGHRS and YFSETQ. The length of the CDR3 is 13 residues. Trimming removed 1 base at V and 2 bases at J, with 6 bases between. The CDR3 DNA reads as TGCGCCAGCAGCTTGACACTACAAGAGACCCAGTACTTC. Translated: CASSLTLQETQYF.

In this sample, this clonotype turned up a few times. V is TRBV6-1 and J is TRBJ1-1; D remains unclear. V shed 6 bases and J shed 4 bases, with 12 bases lying between them. The CDR3 extends over 13 amino acids. The germline V gene has CDR1 MNHNS and CDR2 SASEGT. Here the CDR3 DNA reads TGTGCCAGCAGGTGGACCGTGGGCACTGAAGCTTTCTTT. Translated: CASRWTVGTEAFF.

V gene TRBV20-1 combines with J gene TRBJ2-1; D possibly uses TRBD1 or TRBD2 (5 bases each). The germline V and J ends were trimmed by 1 base and 3 bases, with 7 bases remaining between them. The CDR3 is 13 residues long. Germline CDR1 reads DFQATT; CDR2 reads SNEGSKA (reference sequence). DNA of the CDR3: TGCAGTGCTAGAGGGGACGGCTACAATGAGCAGTTCTTC. Amino acids: CSARGDGYNEQFF.

The V gene is TRBV7-2, the J gene TRBJ2-7, with TRBD1 as a possible D gene (7 bases). The CDR3 consists of 15 residues. With 3 bases removed from V and 7 bases from J, the gap between germline ends came to 19 bases. The germline CDR1 and CDR2 sequences are SGHTA and FQGNSA. CDR3 in DNA: TGTGCCAGCAGCTTTCTCGGACAGGCGGGGTGGGAGCAGTACTTC. Its protein product is CASSFLGQAGWEQYF.

This clonotype was seen ten or more times. The chain joins TRBV6-5 to TRBJ2-5, with D perhaps TRBD1 or TRBD2 (5 bases each). V lost 4 bases and J 5 bases, leaving 8 bases between the germline ends. The CDR3 has 12 residues. Germline V gives CDR1 MNHEY, CDR2 SVGAGI. The CDR3 loop is CASSSGPETQYF. DNA for the CDR3: TGTGCCAGCAGTTCGGGACCGGAGACCCAGTACTTC.

The sample holds a few counts of this clonotype. The chain couples TRBV6-2 or TRBV6-3 to TRBJ2-3; either TRBD1 or TRBD2 may fit D (5 bases each). Germline V gives CDR1 MNHEY, CDR2 SVGEGT. The CDR3 consists of 20 residues. Trimming shortened V by 2 bases and J by 1 base, and 25 bases separated the two germline ends. CDR3 region: CASSYAPPGPALGGTDTQYF. CDR3 DNA: TGTGCCAGCAGTTACGCCCCACCGGGCCCGGCTCTGGGGGGCACAGATACGCAGTATTTT.

This clonotype was picked up a small number of times. Its ends do not fully match the called genes, so a read error is possible. The chain employs TRBV7-2 and TRBJ1-2; TRBD1 matches at 7 bases. Germline V gives CDR1 SGHTA, CDR2 FQGNSA. This CDR3 spans 14 amino acids. The CDR3 sequence is CASSTGTDLYPNYF. The DNA for the CDR3 is TGTGCCAGCAGCACCGGGACAGATCTTTATCCCAACTACTTC.

This chain connects TRBV7-9 to TRBJ2-1; 9 bases are shared with TRBD2. V shed 4 bases, J shed 8 bases, and the junction held 12 bases outside the gene matches. Germline CDR1 reads SEHNR; CDR2 reads FQNEAQ (reference sequence). This CDR3 has 16 residues. CDR3 bases: TGTGCCAGCAGCTCCGGAGGCGGGAGGGCCTGGGATGAGCAGTTCTTC. Amino acids: CASSSGGGRAWDEQFF.

This clonotype was observed a handful of times. The chain has TRBV7-7 and TRBJ2-1; D is possibly TRBD2 (5 bases). CDR3 length equals 16 residues. In germline, CDR1 is SSHAT, CDR2 FNYEAQ (reference sequence). Trimming left V 5 bases short and J 1 base short, with 15 bases between. Here the CDR3 DNA reads TGTGCCAGCAGCCCGAGGGTCGGCTGGTCCTACAATGAGCAGTTCTTC. It is translated as CASSPRVGWSYNEQFF.

In its sample, this clonotype was seen a few times. The chain combines TRBV5-4 with TRBJ2-2; D is possibly TRBD1 (6 bases). This CDR3 region has 15 residues. Between the trimmed V and J ends, which lost 0 bases and 4 bases, there was a span of 10 bases. Germline V gene data show CDR1 as SGHNT and CDR2 as YYREEE (reference sequence). CDR3 sequence (DNA): TGTGCCAGCAGCTTGGACAGGGAATTCACCGGGGAGCTGTTTTTT. Amino acids: CASSLDREFTGELFF.

In this sample, this clonotype turned up a few times. The genes are TRBV9 and TRBJ1-1; D gene ambiguous. V gave up 3 bases and J gave up 1 base, with 10 bases separating them. Germline CDR1 reads SGDLS; CDR2 reads YYNGEE. The CDR3 has 14 residues. CDR3 sequence reads: CASSGDLRNTEAFF. CDR3 nucleotide sequence: TGTGCCAGCAGCGGAGACCTCAGGAACACTGAAGCTTTCTTT.

This clonotype was found many times. V gene TRBV20-1 combines with J gene TRBJ2-3; no definite D call. CDR1 and CDR2 (germline): DFQATT, SNEGSKA (reference sequence). V was trimmed by 5 bases and J by 5 bases, leaving 14 bases between them. The CDR3 is 13 amino acids. The CDR3 reads CSAPGVPQDTQYF. CDR3 DNA: TGCAGTGCTCCCGGAGTTCCCCAAGATACGCAGTATTTT.

The rearrangement joins TRBV2 to TRBJ1-5; possibly TRBD1 for D (5 bases). V was cut by 7 bases and J by 5 bases, with 12 bases left in between. Germline-derived CDR1 and CDR2 are SNHLY and FYNNEI. CDR3 length: 13 residues. CDR3 nucleotides: TGTGCCAGCACCAGAACGGGGGATCAGCCCCAGCATTTT. Its translation is CASTRTGDQPQHF. Filled out from reference TRBV2 and TRBJ1-5, the complete variable domain reads EPEVTQTPSHQVTQMGQEVILRCVPISNHLYFYWYRQILGQKVEFLVSFYNNEISEKSEIFDDQFSVERPDGSNFTLKIRSTKLEDSAMYFCASTRTGDQPQHFGDGTRLSIL.

Many counts were recorded for this clonotype. The rearrangement joins TRBV9 to TRBJ2-7, with D perhaps matching TRBD2 (5 bases). V lost 7 bases, J lost 4 bases, and 24 bases lay in between. Looked up from germline, CDR1 is SGDLS and CDR2 is YYNGEE. The CDR3 is made up of 16 amino acids. DNA for the CDR3: TGTGCCAGCTACGGGCCCTTGGCGGTAGCGAGATACGAGCAGTACTTC. Encoded protein: CASYGPLAVARYEQYF.

V usage is TRBV7-2 and J usage is TRBJ1-3, with D possibly matching TRBD1 (5 bases). The CDR3 is made up of 14 amino acids. In germline, CDR1 is SGHTA, CDR2 FQGNSA. Trimming removed 0 bases from V and 7 bases from J, with 10 bases in between. In nucleotides, the CDR3 is TGTGCCAGCAGCTTAGCCAGGGAGGTTAACACCATATATTTT. Amino acids: CASSLAREVNTIYF. Supplemented by reference TRBV7-2 and TRBJ1-3, the full variable domain reads GAGVSQSPSNKVTEKGKDVELRCDPISGHTALYWYRQSLGQGLEFLIYFQGNSAPDKSGLPSDRFSAERTGGSVSTLTIQRTQQEDSAVYLCASSLAREVNTIYFGEGSWLTVV.

The chain joins TRBV27 to TRBJ2-1, with a weak D call TRBD2 (5 bases). Germline CDR1 reads MNHEY; CDR2 reads SMNVEV (reference sequence). The V end was cut by 5 bases, the J end by 4 bases, with 9 bases between. This CDR3 is built from 13 residues. CDR3 sequence reads: CASSRLAYNEQFF. CDR3 DNA sequence: TGTGCCAGCAGTCGGCTAGCTTACAATGAGCAGTTCTTC.